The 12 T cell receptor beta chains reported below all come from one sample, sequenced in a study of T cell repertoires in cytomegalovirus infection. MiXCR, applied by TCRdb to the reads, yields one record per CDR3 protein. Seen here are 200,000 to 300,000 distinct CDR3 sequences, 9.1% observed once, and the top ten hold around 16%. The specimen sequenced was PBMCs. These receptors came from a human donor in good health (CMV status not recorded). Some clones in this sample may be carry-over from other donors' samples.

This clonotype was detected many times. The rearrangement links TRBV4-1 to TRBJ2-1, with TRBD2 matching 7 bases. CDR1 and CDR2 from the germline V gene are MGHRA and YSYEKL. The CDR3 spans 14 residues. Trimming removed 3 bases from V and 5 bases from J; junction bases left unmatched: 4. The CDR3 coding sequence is TGCGCCAGCAGCCAGTCGGGGGGACACAATGAGCAGTTCTTC. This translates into CASSQSGGHNEQFF.

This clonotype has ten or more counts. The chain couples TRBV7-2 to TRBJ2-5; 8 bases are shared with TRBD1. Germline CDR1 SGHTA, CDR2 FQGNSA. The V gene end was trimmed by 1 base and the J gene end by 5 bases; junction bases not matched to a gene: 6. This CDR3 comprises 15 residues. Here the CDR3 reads CASSLGTGYSETQYF. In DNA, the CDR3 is TGTGCCAGCAGCTTAGGGACAGGGTATTCGGAGACCCAGTACTTC.

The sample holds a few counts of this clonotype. The CDR3 protein is CASQGGAGGYNEQFF. The CDR3 DNA reads as TGTGCCAGTCAAGGAGGGGCGGGGGGGTACAATGAGCAGTTCTTC. J is TRBJ2-1 and V is TRBV6-1; 9 bases align to TRBD2. The germline V gene has CDR1 MNHNS and CDR2 SASEGT. The CDR3 has 15 amino acids. The junction had 10 bases not matched to a gene; V was cut back by 9 bases and J by 4 bases.

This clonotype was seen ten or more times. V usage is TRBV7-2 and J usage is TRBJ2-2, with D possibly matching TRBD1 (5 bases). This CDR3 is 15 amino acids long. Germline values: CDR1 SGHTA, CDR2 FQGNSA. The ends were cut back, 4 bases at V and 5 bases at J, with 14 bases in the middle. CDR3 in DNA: TGTGCCAGCAGCTCAGTAATTACAGGAACCGGGGAGCTGTTTTTT. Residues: CASSSVITGTGELFF. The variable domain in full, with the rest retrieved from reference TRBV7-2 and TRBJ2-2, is GAGVSQSPSNKVTEKGKDVELRCDPISGHTALYWYRQSLGQGLEFLIYFQGNSAPDKSGLPSDRFSAERTGGSVSTLTIQRTQQEDSAVYLCASSSVITGTGELFFGEGSRLTVL.

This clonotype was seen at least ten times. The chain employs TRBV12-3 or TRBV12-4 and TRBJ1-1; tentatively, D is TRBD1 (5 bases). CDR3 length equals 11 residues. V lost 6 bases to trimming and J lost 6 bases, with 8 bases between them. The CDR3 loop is CASRRGAEAFF. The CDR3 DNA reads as TGTGCCAGCAGACGGGGGGCTGAAGCTTTCTTT.

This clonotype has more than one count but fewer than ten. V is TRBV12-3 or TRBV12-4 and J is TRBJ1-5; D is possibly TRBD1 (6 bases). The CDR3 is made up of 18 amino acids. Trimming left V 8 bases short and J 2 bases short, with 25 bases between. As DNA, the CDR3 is TGTGCCAGCGCCGTTAAACGGGGTCCGGGGGCTGGCAATCAGCCCCAGCATTTT. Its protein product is CASAVKRGPGAGNQPQHF.

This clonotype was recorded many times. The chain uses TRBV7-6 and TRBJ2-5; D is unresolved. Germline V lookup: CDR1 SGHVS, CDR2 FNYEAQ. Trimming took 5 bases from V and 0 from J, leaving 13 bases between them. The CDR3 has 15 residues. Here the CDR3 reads CASSLNRANQETQYF. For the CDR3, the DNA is TGTGCCAGCAGCCTTAACCGGGCAAACCAAGAGACCCAGTACTTC.

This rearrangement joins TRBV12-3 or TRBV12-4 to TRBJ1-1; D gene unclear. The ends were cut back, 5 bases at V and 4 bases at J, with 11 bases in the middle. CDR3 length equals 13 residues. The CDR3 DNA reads TGTGCCAGCAGTCCCTCCTGGGGCACTGAAGCTTTCTTT. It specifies CASSPSWGTEAFF.

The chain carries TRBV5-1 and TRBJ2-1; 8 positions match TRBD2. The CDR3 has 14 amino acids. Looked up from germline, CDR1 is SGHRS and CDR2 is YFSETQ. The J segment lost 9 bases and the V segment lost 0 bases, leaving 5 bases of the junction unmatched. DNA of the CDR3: TGCGCCAGCAGCTTGGCTGCGGGGGGCAGTGAGCAGTTCTTC. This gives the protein CASSLAAGGSEQFF.

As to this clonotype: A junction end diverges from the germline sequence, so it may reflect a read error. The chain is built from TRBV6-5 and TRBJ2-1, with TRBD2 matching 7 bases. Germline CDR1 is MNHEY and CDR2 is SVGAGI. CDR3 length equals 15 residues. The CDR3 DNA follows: TGTGCCAGGAGTTATTCTGGCGGGAGCGACAATGAGCAGTTCTTC. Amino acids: CARSYSGGSDNEQFF.

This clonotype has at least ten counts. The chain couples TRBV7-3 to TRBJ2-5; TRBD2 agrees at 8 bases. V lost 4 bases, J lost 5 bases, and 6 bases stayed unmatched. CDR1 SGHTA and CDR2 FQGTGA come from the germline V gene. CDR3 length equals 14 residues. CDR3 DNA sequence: TGTGCCAGCAGCTCCCGGGGGGGGCGGGAGACCCAGTACTTC. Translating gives CASSSRGGRETQYF.

The CDR3 reads CASADTGIAEQYF. DNA of the CDR3: TGTGCCAGCGCCGACACAGGGATAGCCGAGCAGTACTTC. This chain joins TRBV18 and TRBJ2-7, with a weak D call TRBD1 (6 bases). Germline V gene sequence: CDR1 KGHSH, CDR2 LQKENI. This CDR3 has 13 residues. Trimming shortened V by 8 bases and J by 6 bases, and 17 bases separated the two germline ends.